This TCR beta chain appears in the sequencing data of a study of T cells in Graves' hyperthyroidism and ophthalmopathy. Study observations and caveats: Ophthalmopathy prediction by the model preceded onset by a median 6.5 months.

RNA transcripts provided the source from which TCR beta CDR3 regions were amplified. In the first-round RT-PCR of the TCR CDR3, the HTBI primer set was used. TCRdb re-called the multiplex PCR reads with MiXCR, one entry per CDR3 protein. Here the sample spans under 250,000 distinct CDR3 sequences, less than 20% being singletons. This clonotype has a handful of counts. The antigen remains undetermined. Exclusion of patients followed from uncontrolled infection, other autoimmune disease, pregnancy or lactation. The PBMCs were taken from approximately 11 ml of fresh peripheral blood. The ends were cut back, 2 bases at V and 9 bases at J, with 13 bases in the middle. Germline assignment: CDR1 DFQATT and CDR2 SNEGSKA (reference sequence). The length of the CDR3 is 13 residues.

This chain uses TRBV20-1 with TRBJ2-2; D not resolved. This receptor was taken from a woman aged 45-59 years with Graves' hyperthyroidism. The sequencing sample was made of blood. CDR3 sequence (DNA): TGCAGTGCTAGATTATCGCCCACTAGGGAGCTGTTTTTT. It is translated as CSARLSPTRELFF.